This T cell receptor (beta chain) stems from a study of identical twins. Study-level results: With abundant cord blood beta clonotypes, insertions were fewer; memory repertoires showed no such pattern.

As regards this clonotype: The antigen is not known.

TCRdb reprocessed the 5' RACE reads with MiXCR, giving one entry per CDR3 protein. There are fewer than 900,000 distinct CDR3 sequences in the sample; roughly 18% occur only once, and around 12% lies in the top ten. Germline CDR1 is SGDLS and CDR2 is YYNGEE. V was shortened by 0 bases and J by 0 bases, with 13 bases between the two germline ends. This CDR3 is built from 16 residues. This sample was shared with a second study, whose subject was T cells expressing NK-cell markers. That publication notes: One of the eight sequenced donors was seronegative, whereas the other seven were HCMV-seropositive. Where several donors were concerned, these clonotypes also led the CD3+CD56-NKG2C+ fraction. Clones of NKG2C+ T cells that had expanded were of unclear HCMV specificity.

The clonotype originates from a woman aged 18-29 years in good health. Material for sequencing was PBMCs. The V and J genes are TRBV9 and TRBJ2-7; D gene uncertain. The CDR3 DNA is TGTGCCAGCAGCGTAGGGTCCGACCAGAGCTCCTACGAGCAGTACTTC. Its translation is CASSVGSDQSSYEQYF.